The clone carrying this T cell receptor (beta chain) was detected once. These data are taken from a study of regulatory T cells in long-lasting Graves disease. Specified time point: newly diagnosed GD, antithyroid drugs for less than 3 months. Preparation of the TCR library used RNA extracted from PBMCs. Both iRepertoire HTBI primers and Arm-PCR of CDR3 regions were used to build the TCR beta libraries. TCRdb independently ran MiXCR on the multiplex PCR reads; one entry per CDR3 protein. The data show 250,000 or so distinct CDR3 sequences, more than 15% seen once. After removal of 3 bases from V and 6 bases from J, the junction contained 14 bases not matched to a gene. The CDR3 runs to 17 residues. The sample was also reused in another study, on T cells in Graves' hyperthyroidism and ophthalmopathy. From that second work: Uncontrolled infection, other autoimmune disease, pregnancy or lactation disqualified patients from enrolment.

The V gene is TRBV12-3 or TRBV12-4, the J gene TRBJ2-3, with TRBD2 matching over 8 bases. Material: peripheral blood mononuclear cells (PBMCs), obtained at new diagnosis, from a patient treated with antithyroid drugs. This TCR derives from a woman aged 30 to 39 with Graves disease. CDR3 residues: CASSLKWLAGSGDTQYF. Written as DNA, the CDR3 is TGTGCCAGCAGTTTGAAGTGGTTAGCGGGATCGGGGGATACGCAGTATTTT.